The clone carrying this T cell receptor (beta chain) was picked up a small number of times. Its antigen is undetermined. The germline V gene has CDR1 DFQATT and CDR2 SNEGSKA (reference sequence). CDR3 length: 18 amino acids. V lost 1 base and J lost 0, with 20 bases in between. Within the library, unique molecular identifiers were attached to each individual cDNA molecule. TCRdb independently ran MiXCR on the RACE reads; one entry per CDR3 protein. Among 350,000 to 450,000 distinct CDR3 sequences listed, roughly 5% were seen once. This sample was included in a study of human T cells and chemical hapten exposure. Study summary: Variability of per-sample TCR yields stemmed mainly from small differences in pooled library volume.

Points from the study as a whole: Expanded TCR counts at PT1 were positively correlated with the patch test score. DPC sensitization produced no change in TCRs with frequency above 1 in 1000.

Noted time point: pre-sensitization, week 0. Treatment in this sample: therapeutic diphenylcyclopropenone sensitization with weekly scalp DPC. The TCR comes from a woman between 50 and 59 years old with alopecia areata. Some clones in this sample may be carry-over from other donors' samples. The rearrangement uses TRBV20-1 and TRBJ2-3, with a weak D call TRBD2 (6 bases). The sequenced sample was whole blood, obtained in connection with sensitization to the hapten diphenylcyclopropenone (DPC). The CDR3 region is CSARGSWLARVSTDTQYF. The DNA for the CDR3 is TGCAGTGCTAGAGGTAGTTGGCTAGCGAGAGTTAGCACAGATACGCAGTATTTT.